This TCR beta chain came from a study of radiotherapy plus CTLA-4 blockade in lung cancer. In the study overall: Disease control was seen in roughly 30% of patients, objective responses in around 17%.

Libraries were prepared by immunoSEQ multiplex PCR; TCRdb keeps only in-frame clonotypes and omits some of them. Of tens of thousands of clones listed, over 70% are singletons. Focal radiation plus CTLA-4 blockade with ipilimumab was administered to patients who had chemo-refractory metastatic non-small-cell lung cancer. Worth noting for this clone: Its antigen is unidentified.

General study points: Blood-borne expansion of tumor-derived TCR clones followed radiotherapy plus ipilimumab. Early clone dynamics of blood T cells, plus interferon-beta, reportedly predicted response best.

CDR1 and CDR2 (germline): SGHAT, FQNNGV. J was trimmed by 1 base and V by 6 bases; bases with no gene match: 4. The CDR3 length is 15 residues. The source is a human donor with non-small cell lung cancer whose response to radiotherapy plus ipilimumab could not be evaluated. Some clones in this sample may be carry-over from other donors' samples. The sample was peripheral blood, taken from a patient treated with radiotherapy plus ipilimumab. V gene TRBV11-2 combines with J gene TRBJ2-5; 11 positions agree with TRBD2. The CDR3 loop is CASRLGTSGQETQYF. In DNA form, the CDR3 reads TGTGCCAGCAGGCTCGGGACTAGCGGCCAAGAGACCCAGTACTTC.